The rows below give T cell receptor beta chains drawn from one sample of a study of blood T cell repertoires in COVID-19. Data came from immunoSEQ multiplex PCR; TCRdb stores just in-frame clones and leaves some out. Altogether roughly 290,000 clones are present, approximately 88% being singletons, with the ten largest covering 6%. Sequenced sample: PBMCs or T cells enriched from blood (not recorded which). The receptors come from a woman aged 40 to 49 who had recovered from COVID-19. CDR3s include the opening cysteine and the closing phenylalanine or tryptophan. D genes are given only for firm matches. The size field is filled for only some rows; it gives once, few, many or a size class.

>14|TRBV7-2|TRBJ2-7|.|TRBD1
CASSPRQGEYEQYF
TGTGCCAGCAGCCCCCGACAGGGGGAGTACGAGCAGTACTTC
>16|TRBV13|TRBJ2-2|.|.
CASCSTRQTNTGELFF
TGTGCCAGCTGTTCTACGCGACAGACGAACACCGGGGAGCTGTTTTTT
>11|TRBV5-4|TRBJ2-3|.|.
CASSFADTQYF
TGTGCCAGCAGCTTCGCAGATACGCAGTATTTT
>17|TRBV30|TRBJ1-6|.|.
CAWVDGNKIIGNSPLHF
TGTGCCTGGGTGGACGGGAACAAAATCATAGGAAATTCACCCCTCCACTTT
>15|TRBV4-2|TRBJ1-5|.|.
CASSQVGGPNQPQHF
TGTGCCAGCAGCCAAGTAGGGGGACCGAATCAGCCCCAGCATTTT
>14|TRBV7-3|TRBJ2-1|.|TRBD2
CASSLSGTDNEQFF
TGTGCCAGCAGCCTTAGCGGGACCGACAATGAGCAGTTCTTC
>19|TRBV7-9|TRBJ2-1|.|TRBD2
CASSLGVSVAGPSTHEQFF
TGTGCCAGCAGCTTAGGAGTTTCAGTAGCGGGGCCTTCTACGCATGAGCAGTTCTTC
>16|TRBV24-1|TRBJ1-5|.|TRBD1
CATSDTRTGDNQPQHF
TGTGCCACCAGTGATACACGGACAGGGGACAATCAGCCCCAGCATTTT
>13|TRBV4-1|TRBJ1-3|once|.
CASSQARENTIYF
TGCGCCAGCAGCCAAGCCCGAGAAAACACCATATATTTT
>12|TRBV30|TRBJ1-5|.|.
CAWTEQGQPQHF
TGTGCCTGGACGGAACAGGGCCAGCCCCAGCATTTT
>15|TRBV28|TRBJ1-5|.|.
CASLADLYSNQPQHF
TGTGCCAGCCTAGCCGATTTATACAGCAATCAGCCCCAGCATTTT
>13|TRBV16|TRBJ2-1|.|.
CASSQVVTAEQFF
TGTGCCAGCAGCCAAGTAGTAACCGCTGAGCAGTTCTTC
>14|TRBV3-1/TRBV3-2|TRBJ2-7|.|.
CASSQEQVSYEQYF
TGTGCCAGCAGCCAAGAACAAGTCTCCTACGAGCAGTACTTC
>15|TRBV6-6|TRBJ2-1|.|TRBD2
CASTPTSGSDNEQFF
TGTGCCAGCACCCCCACTAGCGGGAGTGATAATGAGCAGTTCTTC
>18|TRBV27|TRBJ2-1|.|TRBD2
CASSPVPSSGRAGNEQFF
TGTGCCAGCAGTCCAGTTCCCTCAAGCGGGAGGGCCGGCAATGAGCAGTTCTTC
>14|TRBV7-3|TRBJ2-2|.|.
CASSRNGGGGELFF
TGTGCCAGCAGCCGCAACGGGGGAGGCGGGGAGCTGTTTTTT
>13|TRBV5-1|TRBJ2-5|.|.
CASSLTGSETQYF
TGCGCCAGCAGCTTGACAGGATCGGAGACCCAGTACTTC
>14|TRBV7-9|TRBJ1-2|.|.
CASSLAQANYGYTF
TGTGCCAGCAGCTTAGCGCAGGCAAACTATGGCTACACCTTC
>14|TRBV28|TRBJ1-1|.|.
CASSSFGGGAEAFF
TGTGCCAGCAGTTCCTTCGGGGGGGGAGCTGAAGCTTTCTTT
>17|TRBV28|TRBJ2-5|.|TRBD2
CASSSSPGLAGEETQYF
TGTGCCAGCAGTTCCAGCCCGGGACTAGCGGGAGAAGAGACCCAGTACTTC
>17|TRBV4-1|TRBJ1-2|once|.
CASSQEGGGRLSYGYTF
TGCGCCAGCAGCCAAGAGGGGGGTGGCAGACTATCCTATGGCTACACCTTC
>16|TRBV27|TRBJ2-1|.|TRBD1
CASSLSGWGQFDEQFF
TGTGCCAGCAGTTTATCTGGGTGGGGACAGTTCGATGAGCAGTTCTTC
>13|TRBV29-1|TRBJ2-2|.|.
CSAEYGNTGELFF
TGCAGCGCCGAGTACGGGAACACCGGGGAGCTGTTTTTT
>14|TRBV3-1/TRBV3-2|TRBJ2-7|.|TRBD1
CASSHLRGPNEQYF
TGTGCCAGCAGCCATCTTAGGGGGCCCAACGAGCAGTACTTC
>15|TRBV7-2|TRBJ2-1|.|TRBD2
CASSSPGLAGYEQFF
TGTGCCAGCAGCTCGCCGGGACTAGCGGGATATGAGCAGTTCTTC
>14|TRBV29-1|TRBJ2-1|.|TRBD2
CSVTLAGRYNEQFF
TGCAGCGTGACACTAGCGGGGCGGTACAATGAGCAGTTCTTC
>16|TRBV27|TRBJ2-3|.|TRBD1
CASRPRGTGGTDTQYF
TGTGCCAGCAGACCCCGGGGGACAGGGGGGACAGATACGCAGTATTTT
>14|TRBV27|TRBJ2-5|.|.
CASSAERRPETQYF
TGTGCCAGCAGTGCTGAGCGGCGGCCGGAGACCCAGTACTTC
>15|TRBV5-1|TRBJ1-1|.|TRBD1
CASSLQGAGNTEAFF
TGCGCCAGCAGCTTGCAGGGGGCTGGGAACACTGAAGCTTTCTTT
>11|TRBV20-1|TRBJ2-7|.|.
CSASVVNEQYF
TGCAGTGCTAGTGTAGTCAACGAGCAGTACTTC
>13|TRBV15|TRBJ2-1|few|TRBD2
CATSRPRGVEQFF
TGTGCCACCAGCAGGCCCCGGGGGGTAGAGCAGTTCTTC
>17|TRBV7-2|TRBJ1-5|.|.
CASSLDYRVNSNQPQHF
TGTGCCAGCAGCTTAGACTACCGGGTCAATAGCAATCAGCCCCAGCATTTT
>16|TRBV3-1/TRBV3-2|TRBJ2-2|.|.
CASSQGVLASIGELFF
TGTGCCAGCAGCCAAGGGGTGCTAGCGAGCATCGGGGAGCTGTTTTTT
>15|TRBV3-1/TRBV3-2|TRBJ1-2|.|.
CASSQGAGLSYGYTF
TGTGCCAGCAGCCAAGGGGCAGGGCTTTCCTATGGCTACACCTTC
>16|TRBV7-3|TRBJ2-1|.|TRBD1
CASSLNADRGSDEQFF
TGTGCCAGCAGCTTAAATGCGGACAGGGGTTCGGATGAGCAGTTCTTC
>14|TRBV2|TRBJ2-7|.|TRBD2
CASSETSARYEQYF
TGTGCCAGCAGTGAGACTAGCGCCAGATACGAGCAGTACTTC
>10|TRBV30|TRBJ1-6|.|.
CAWGRETLHF
TGTGCCTGGGGGCGTGAGACCCTCCACTTT
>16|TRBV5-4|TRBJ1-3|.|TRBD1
CASSYAQGAGGNTIYF
TGTGCCAGCAGTTACGCACAGGGGGCTGGTGGAAACACCATATATTTT
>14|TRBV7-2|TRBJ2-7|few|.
CASSTTSQSYEQYF
TGTGCCAGCAGCACCACTAGCCAGTCCTACGAGCAGTACTTC
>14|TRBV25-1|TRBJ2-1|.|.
CASSVGGMDNEQFF
TGTGCCAGCAGTGTTGGCGGGATGGACAATGAGCAGTTCTTC
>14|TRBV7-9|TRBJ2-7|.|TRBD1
CASSLGPTGKEQYF
TGTGCCAGCAGCTTAGGACCGACAGGGAAGGAGCAGTACTTC